Listed here are 23 T cell receptor beta chains from one sample, sequenced in a study of cytomegalovirus exposure and HLA in healthy donors. Assay used: immunoSEQ multiplex PCR; TCRdb lists only in-frame clones, some missing. The sample lists 220,000 or so clones, around 80% occurring once. The sample taken for sequencing was PBMCs. These receptor sequences come from a woman in her 30s in good health and CMV-seropositive.

There are a few counts of this clone. This chain links TRBV5-1 with TRBJ1-5; unclear D gene. CDR3 length: 13 residues. V lost 2 bases and J lost 9, with 12 bases in between. Germline values: CDR1 SGHRS, CDR2 YFSETQ. CDR3 coding DNA: TGCGCCAGCAGCTTCGGTGCCCTTTGGCCCCAGCATTTT. Its protein is CASSFGALWPQHF.

This sequence joins TRBV7-9 and TRBJ1-4, with D perhaps TRBD1 (6 bases). The length of the CDR3 is 13 residues. Germline CDR1 and CDR2: SEHNR and FQNEAQ (reference sequence). V was trimmed by 7 bases and J by 10 bases, leaving 16 bases between them. CDR3 sequence (DNA): TGTGCCAGCATAGACAGGAATGGGGGAAAACTGTTTTTT. It translates to CASIDRNGGKLFF.

This chain links TRBV2 with TRBJ1-2, with 7 bases lining up with TRBD1. V was clipped by 3 bases and J by 6 bases; unmatched bases: 7. The CDR3 loop spans 14 amino acids. CDR1 and CDR2 (germline): SNHLY, FYNNEI. The CDR3 DNA follows: TGTGCCAGCAGTGATGGGCAGGGGGAAGATGGCTACACCTTC. Translated, it gives CASSDGQGEDGYTF.

J is TRBJ1-1 and V is TRBV6-5; possibly TRBD1 for D (5 bases). Trimming cost V 5 bases and J 7 bases, with 14 bases left between them. Per germline, CDR1 MNHEY and CDR2 SVGAGI. This CDR3 has 13 amino acids. The CDR3: CASSRMGGNEAFF. The CDR3 region has the DNA TGTGCCAGCAGTCGGATGGGGGGGAATGAAGCTTTCTTT.

The gene calls are TRBV30 and TRBJ2-7, with D maybe TRBD2 (6 bases). Trimming removed 1 base at V and 5 bases at J, with 24 bases between. The CDR3 is 17 amino acids. Germline values: CDR1 GTSNPN, CDR2 SVGIG (reference sequence). The CDR3 nucleotides read TGTGCCTGGAGTGGATATTCCTCCGGGACTGCCACACACGAGCAGTACTTC. Protein product: CAWSGYSSGTATHEQYF.

This clone was picked up a small number of times. The rearrangement uses TRBV5-1 and TRBJ2-4; 8 bases map to TRBD1. Germline-derived CDR1 and CDR2 are SGHRS and YFSETQ. The ends lost 5 bases at V and 3 bases at J; junction bases unmatched: 10. CDR3 length equals 16 residues. In DNA, the CDR3 is TGCGCCAGCAGGACCGGGACAGGTTGGGGCAAAAACATTCAGTACTTC. Protein sequence: CASRTGTGWGKNIQYF.

This clone was found once. The chain joins TRBV9 to TRBJ2-2; no firm D call. The length of the CDR3 is 14 residues. In germline, CDR1 is SGDLS, CDR2 YYNGEE. The V gene lost 4 bases and the J gene lost 2 bases, with 9 bases spanning the gap. The CDR3, as DNA: TGTGCCAGCAGCAACATACTTAACACCGGGGAGCTGTTTTTT. Amino acid sequence: CASSNILNTGELFF.

This clone was detected only once. The chain uses TRBV25-1 and TRBJ1-2; the match to TRBD1 covers 7 bases. Germline CDR1 is MGHDK and CDR2 is SYGVNS. The CDR3 is 15 amino acids. J lost 4 bases, V lost 4 bases, and 9 bases had no gene match. The CDR3 nucleotides read TGTGCCAGCAGTGGAGAAAACAGGGGAAGCTATGGCTACACCTTC. Translated: CASSGENRGSYGYTF.

The chain has TRBV6-4 and TRBJ2-1, with 10 bases lining up with TRBD2. The CDR3 is 17 amino acids. J was trimmed by 7 bases and V by 8 bases; bases with no gene match: 17. The V gene's germline CDR1 is MRHNA and CDR2 SNTAGT. The CDR3 loop reads CASPGLAGVTGRNEQFF. The CDR3 nucleotides read TGTGCCAGCCCTGGGCTAGCGGGAGTTACCGGTAGGAATGAGCAGTTCTTC.

This clone came up once. The same CDR3 arises from other DNA sequences in this sample as well. J is TRBJ1-1 and V is TRBV9; tentative D call: TRBD1 (5 bases). Germline V gives CDR1 SGDLS, CDR2 YYNGEE. The CDR3 runs to 13 residues. The V end was cut by 0 bases, the J end by 3 bases, with 6 bases between. CDR3 bases: TGTGCCAGCAGCGTAGGGGGGGACACTGAAGCTTTCTTT. Protein: CASSVGGDTEAFF. The full variable domain, its missing parts supplied by reference TRBV9 and TRBJ1-1, is DSGVTQTPKHLITATGQRVTLRCSPRSGDLSVYWYQQSLDQGLQFLIQYYNGEERAKGNILERFSAQQFPDLHSELNLSSLELGDSALYFCASSVGGDTEAFFGQGTRLTVV.

The CDR3 coding sequence is TGTGCCAGCAGCCCCATAGTCAATGAGCAGTTCTTC. Translating it yields CASSPIVNEQFF. The rearrangement uses TRBV7-9 and TRBJ2-1; D remains ambiguous. Germline loops: CDR1 SEHNR, CDR2 FQNEAQ (reference sequence). With 5 bases removed from V and 6 bases from J, the gap between germline ends came to 8 bases. The CDR3 is 12 residues long.

Details on this clone: The sample contains more than one DNA sequence encoding this CDR3. The J gene is TRBJ1-2, the V gene TRBV10-3; a possible D gene is TRBD1 (5 bases). This CDR3 has 12 residues. V dropped 4 bases and J dropped 7 bases, with 10 bases sitting between them. Germline CDR1 is ENHRY and CDR2 is SYGVKD. In DNA, the CDR3 is TGTGCCATCAGTGGGCAGGGTCGTGGCTACACCTTC. Its translation is CAISGQGRGYTF.

This sequence joins TRBV27 and TRBJ1-3, with no clear D. CDR3 length equals 13 residues. Germline V CDR1 and CDR2: MNHEY, SMNVEV (reference sequence). Trimming pared 5 bases from V and 0 bases from J, leaving 5 bases between. This chain's CDR3 is CASSLTSGNTIYF. DNA for the CDR3: TGTGCCAGCAGTCTGACCTCTGGAAACACCATATATTTT.

This chain uses TRBV29-1 with TRBJ2-1; D uncertain. The CDR3 has 14 amino acids. V lost 7 bases, J lost 7 bases, and 20 bases lay in between. CDR1 is SQVTM and CDR2 is ANQGSEA in the germline V gene. For the CDR3, the DNA is TGCAGCGCTCCTAAGGTCACAAATTGGAATGAGCAGTTCTTC. Amino acid sequence: CSAPKVTNWNEQFF.

This rearrangement joins TRBV27 to TRBJ1-1, with TRBD1 as a possible D gene (5 bases). The germline V gene encodes CDR1 MNHEY and CDR2 SMNVEV (reference sequence). The CDR3 length is 14 residues. The V end was cut by 1 base, the J end by 1 base, with 7 bases between. In DNA, the CDR3 is TGTGCCAGCAGTTTATTCGGGGGGAACACTGAAGCTTTCTTT. Translated, it gives CASSLFGGNTEAFF.

This clone is a singleton in its sample. V and J are TRBV27 and TRBJ1-1, with D maybe TRBD1 (5 bases). The germline V and J ends were trimmed by 7 bases and 7 bases, with 10 bases remaining between them. CDR1 MNHEY and CDR2 SMNVEV come from the germline V gene (reference sequence). This CDR3 has 11 amino acids. DNA of the CDR3: TGTGCCAGCATGGGACCCCGTGAAGCTTTCTTT. It translates to CASMGPREAFF.

Here the CDR3 DNA reads TGTGCCAGCAGCTTAGCGTACTACGAGCAGTACTTC. Amino acid sequence: CASSLAYYEQYF. This sequence joins TRBV7-2 and TRBJ2-7; no clear D. The length of the CDR3 is 12 residues. V lost 0 bases to trimming and J lost 3 bases, with 3 bases between them. Germline assignment: CDR1 SGHTA and CDR2 FQGNSA. Filled out from reference TRBV7-2 and TRBJ2-7, the complete variable domain reads GAGVSQSPSNKVTEKGKDVELRCDPISGHTALYWYRQSLGQGLEFLIYFQGNSAPDKSGLPSDRFSAERTGGSVSTLTIQRTQQEDSAVYLCASSLAYYEQYFGPGTRLTVT.

The chain employs TRBV6-6 and TRBJ1-2; D possibly corresponds to TRBD1 (5 bases). The CDR3 runs to 15 residues. In germline, CDR1 is MNHNY, CDR2 SVGAGI (reference sequence). The V end was cut by 8 bases, the J end by 4 bases, with 20 bases between. Here the CDR3 DNA reads TGTGCCAGCCAACTACAAGGGGTTACAGGCTATGGCTACACCTTC. Translating gives CASQLQGVTGYGYTF.

In its sample, this clone was seen once. V usage is TRBV29-1 and J usage is TRBJ1-3; D call uncertain. The germline gives CDR1 SQVTM, CDR2 ANQGSEA. CDR3 length: 12 residues. Trimming stripped 6 bases from V and 1 base from J, with 7 bases between. CDR3 DNA sequence: TGCAGCGTCGGGGATTCTGGAAACACCATATATTTT. Residues: CSVGDSGNTIYF.

The chain has TRBV6-5 and TRBJ1-1; D may be TRBD1 (5 bases). V was clipped by 6 bases and J by 8 bases, with 16 bases between them. CDR3 length: 13 amino acids. The germline gives CDR1 MNHEY, CDR2 SVGAGI. CDR3 sequence reads: CASSSPGAREAFF. DNA for the CDR3: TGTGCCAGCAGCTCCCCCGGGGCAAGGGAAGCTTTCTTT.

The rearrangement uses TRBV6-4 and TRBJ1-1; D is undetermined. The CDR3 spans 14 residues. The V end was cut by 2 bases, the J end by 0 bases, with 7 bases between. Per germline, CDR1 MRHNA and CDR2 SNTAGT. This CDR3 reads CASSDPRLNTEAFF. The CDR3 nucleotides read TGTGCCAGCAGTGACCCGAGGCTGAACACTGAAGCTTTCTTT.

This chain's CDR3 is CAWAEGNYGYTF. CDR3 coding DNA: TGTGCCTGGGCGGAGGGGAACTATGGCTACACCTTC. V usage is TRBV30 and J usage is TRBJ1-2; D may be TRBD1 (5 bases). The length of the CDR3 is 12 residues. Germline lookup yields CDR1 GTSNPN and CDR2 SVGIG (reference sequence). V lost 5 bases, J lost 2 bases, and 9 bases lay in between.

This sequence joins TRBV5-6 and TRBJ1-1, with 7 bases aligning to TRBD1. The V gene's germline CDR1 is SGHDT and CDR2 YYEEEE. V trimming: 4 bases; J trimming: 0 bases; junction bases outside the gene matches: 6. This CDR3 has 15 residues. The CDR3 spells CASSAFDRVNTEAFF. CDR3 coding DNA: TGTGCCAGCAGCGCATTTGACAGGGTGAACACTGAAGCTTTCTTT.